This TCR beta chain was documented in a study of blood T cell repertoires in COVID-19. Study information: Samples of COVID-19 (acute and convalescent) were obtained from the United States, Italy and Spain. Sources were T cells, B-cell-depleted T cells, or PBMCs; the material itself was cDNA or gDNA.

V lost 4 bases, J lost 0 bases, and 10 bases stayed unmatched. Germline CDR1 is SGDLS and CDR2 is YYNGEE. This CDR3 region has 17 residues. As processed by the authors: How many nucleated cells were present was estimated from reference gene primer amplification. TCRdb keeps only in-frame clones here, not all; method: immunoSEQ multiplex PCR. V and J calls and clone size are given by that table; D and trimming were obtained from the DNA. The repertoire holds over 150,000 clones, with about 88% as singletons. The sample was peripheral blood. The chain joins TRBV9 to TRBJ1-1, with 9 bases that match TRBD1. The TCR was taken from a man in his late teens or twenties who had recovered from COVID-19. The CDR3 here is CASSPRDRVIMNTEAFF. The CDR3, as DNA: TGTGCCAGCAGCCCCCGGGACAGGGTTATTATGAACACTGAAGCTTTCTTT.